A few counts support the clone carrying this TCR beta chain. The library protocol tagged individual cDNA molecules with unique molecular identifiers. From the 5' RACE reads, TCRdb called clonotypes with MiXCR, one entry per CDR3 protein. This table holds some 62,000 distinct CDR3 sequences, 8.8% found once. The source of the sample is a study of early T cells in non-severe SARS-CoV-2 infection. With 0 bases removed from V and 5 bases from J, the gap between germline ends came to 13 bases. From germline, CDR1 is LNHNV and CDR2 YYDKDF (reference sequence). This CDR3 is built from 15 residues. This chain uses TRBV15 with TRBJ1-2; no definite D call. The sequence came from an adult who was a healthcare worker with PCR-confirmed SARS-CoV-2 infection or an uninfected control (not recorded which). The sequencing used whole blood, collected at baseline. CDR3 bases: TGTGCCACCAGCAGAGAAGGGCAGGCATTATATGGCTACACCTTC. Translating gives CATSREGQALYGYTF.